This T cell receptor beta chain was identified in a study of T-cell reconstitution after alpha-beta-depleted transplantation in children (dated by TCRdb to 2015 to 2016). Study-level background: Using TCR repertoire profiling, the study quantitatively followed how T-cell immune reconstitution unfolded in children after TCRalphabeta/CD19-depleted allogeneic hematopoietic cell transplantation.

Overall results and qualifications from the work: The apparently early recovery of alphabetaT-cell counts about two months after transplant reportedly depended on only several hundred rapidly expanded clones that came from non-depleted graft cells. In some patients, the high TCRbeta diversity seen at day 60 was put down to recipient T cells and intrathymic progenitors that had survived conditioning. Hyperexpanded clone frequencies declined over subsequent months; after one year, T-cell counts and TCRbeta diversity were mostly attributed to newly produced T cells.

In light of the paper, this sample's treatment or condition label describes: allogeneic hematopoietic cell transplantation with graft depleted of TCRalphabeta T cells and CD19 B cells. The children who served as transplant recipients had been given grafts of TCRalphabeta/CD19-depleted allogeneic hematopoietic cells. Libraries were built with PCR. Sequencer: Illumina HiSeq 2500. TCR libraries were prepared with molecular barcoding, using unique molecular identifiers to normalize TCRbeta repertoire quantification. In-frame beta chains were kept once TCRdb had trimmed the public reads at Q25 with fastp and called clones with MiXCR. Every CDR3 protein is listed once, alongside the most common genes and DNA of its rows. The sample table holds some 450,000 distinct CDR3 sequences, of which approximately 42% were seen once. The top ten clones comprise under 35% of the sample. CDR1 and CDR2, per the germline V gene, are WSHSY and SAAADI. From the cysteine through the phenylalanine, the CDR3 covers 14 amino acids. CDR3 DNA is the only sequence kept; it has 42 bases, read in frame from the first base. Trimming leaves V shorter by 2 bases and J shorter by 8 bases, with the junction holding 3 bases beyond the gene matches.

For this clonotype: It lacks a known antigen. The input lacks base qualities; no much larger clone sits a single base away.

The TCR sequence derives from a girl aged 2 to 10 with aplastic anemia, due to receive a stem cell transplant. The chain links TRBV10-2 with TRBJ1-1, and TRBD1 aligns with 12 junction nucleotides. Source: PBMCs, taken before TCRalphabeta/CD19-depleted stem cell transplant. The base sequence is TGCGCCAGCAGTGAGGGGGACAGGGGGCGCGAAGCTTTCTTT. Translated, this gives CASSEGDRGREAFF.